This T cell receptor beta chain was captured by sequencing in a study of blood T cell repertoires in COVID-19. Study-level information: Donors in the United States, Italy and Spain gave samples during acute or convalescent COVID-19. In each case, the material was cDNA or gDNA derived from T cells, B-cell-depleted T cells, or PBMCs.

CDR1 and CDR2 (germline): SGHDT, YYEEEE. V lost 1 base and J 1 base, leaving 9 bases between the germline ends. CDR3 length: 15 residues. The authors' processing: Estimates of nucleated cell counts were drawn from the amplification of reference gene primers. Generated by immunoSEQ multiplex PCR, the TCRdb table keeps only in-frame clones and is missing some. V and J calls plus clone size are reproduced from that table; the DNA served to infer D and trimming. The sample shows roughly 30,000 clones, roughly four fifths of them seen only once. Source material: peripheral blood. This clonotype originated in a woman older than 75 with acute or convalescent COVID-19. The chain employs TRBV5-6 and TRBJ1-5; D possibly corresponds to TRBD1 (6 bases). The CDR3 sequence is CASSLWQGSNQPQHF. Here the CDR3 DNA reads TGTGCCAGCAGCTTGTGGCAGGGGAGCAATCAGCCCCAGCATTTT.